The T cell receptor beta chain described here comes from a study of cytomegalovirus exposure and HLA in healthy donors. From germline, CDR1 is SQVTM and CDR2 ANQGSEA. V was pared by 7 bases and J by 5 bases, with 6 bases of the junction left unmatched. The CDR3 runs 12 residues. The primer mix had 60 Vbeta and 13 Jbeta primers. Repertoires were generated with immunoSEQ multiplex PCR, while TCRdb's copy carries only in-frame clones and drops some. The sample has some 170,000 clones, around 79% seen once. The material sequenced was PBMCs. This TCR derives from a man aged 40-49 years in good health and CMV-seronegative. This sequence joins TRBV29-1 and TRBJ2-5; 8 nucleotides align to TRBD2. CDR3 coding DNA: TGCAGCGCGGTGACTAGCGAGGAGACCCAGTACTTC. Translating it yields CSAVTSEETQYF. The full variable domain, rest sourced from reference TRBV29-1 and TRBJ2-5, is SAVISQKPSRDICQRGTSLTIQCQVDSQVTMMFWYRQQPGQSLTLIATANQGSEATYESGFVIDKFPISRPNLTFSTLTVSNMSPEDSSIYLCSAVTSEETQYFGPGTRLLVL.